This entry lists 8 T cell receptor beta chains sequenced from one sample in a study of blood T cells in healthy people across ages (dated by TCRdb to 2013 to 2016). Preparation of the library involved 5' RACE. The sequencer listed for this sample is Illumina HiSeq 2500. A second PCR of about 6 to 11 cycles was run with a J-beta primer mix and a sample-barcoded 5' primer. TCRdb applied fastp at Q25 and MiXCR to the public reads, then kept only in-frame beta chains. Identical CDR3 protein sequences are pooled into one entry, listed with their most common genes and DNA. Here the sample has about 2 million distinct CDR3 sequences; around 50% occur a single time. Clones ranked in the top ten supply about 2.1% of the sample. Sequencing input: blood. These receptors all stem from a woman between 35 and 50 years old in good health.

This clonotype was detected a few times. V usage is TRBV11-1 and J usage is TRBJ1-2, with a possible D match to TRBD1 (5 bases). CDR1 is SGHAT and CDR2 is FQDESV in the germline V gene (reference sequence). Trimming stripped 4 bases from V and 8 bases from J, with 20 bases between. CDR3 size: 15 residues. The CDR3 sequence: CASSSTRNRLQGYTF. The CDR3 nucleotides read TGTGCCAGCAGCTCGACCCGTAACAGGTTACAAGGCTACACCTTC.

In its sample, this clonotype was seen a few times. The chain has TRBV9 and TRBJ1-1; D gene unclear. The CDR3 is 14 residues long. Looked up from germline, CDR1 is SGDLS and CDR2 is YYNGEE. Trimming removed 0 bases at V and 1 base at J, with 7 bases between. This chain's CDR3 is CASSVASANTEAFF. CDR3 bases: TGTGCCAGCAGCGTAGCCTCAGCGAACACTGAAGCTTTCTTT.

This clonotype was observed a few times. The chain carries TRBV5-1 and TRBJ2-5, with D uncertain. The germline V and J ends were trimmed by 1 base and 4 bases, with 14 bases remaining between them. The V gene's germline CDR1 is SGHRS and CDR2 YFSETQ. This CDR3 region has 15 residues. Here the CDR3 DNA reads TGCGCCAGCAGCTTGACCGGGCAGCCTGGAGAGACCCAGTACTTC. It encodes CASSLTGQPGETQYF.

Note on this clonotype: A junction boundary mismatches the germline segment, possibly from a read error. The chain recombines TRBV7-7 with TRBJ2-5; 9 nucleotides agree with TRBD2. CDR1 is SSHAT, CDR2 FNYEAQ, per germline (reference sequence). This CDR3 is 16 amino acids long. The CDR3 bases are TGTGCTAGCAGCTTTGAGCGGGGGGAGGCCCAAGAGACCCAGTACTTC. Residues: CASSFERGEAQETQYF. Filled out from reference TRBV7-7 and TRBJ2-5, the complete variable domain reads GAGVSQSPRYKVTKRGQDVTLRCDPISSHATLYWYQQALGQGPEFLTYFNYEAQPDKSGLPSDRFSAERPEGSISTLTIQRTEQRDSAMYRCASSFERGEAQETQYFGPGTRLLVL.

V and J are TRBV12-3 or TRBV12-4 and TRBJ2-5; 9 bases are shared with TRBD1. The CDR3 is 14 amino acids. Trimming at V came to 7 bases and at J to 4 bases, leaving 7 bases not matched to a gene. The CDR3 region is CASIHTGGGETQYF. The CDR3, as DNA: TGTGCCAGCATTCACACAGGGGGCGGAGAGACCCAGTACTTC.

The chain employs TRBV4-3 and TRBJ2-1; 7 bases map to TRBD2. Germline lookup yields CDR1 LGHNA and CDR2 YSLEER. V lost 0 bases to trimming and J lost 8 bases; unmatched junction nucleotides: 16. The CDR3 length is 18 residues. The CDR3 DNA follows: TGCGCCAGCAGCCAAGATACCGGGCTAGCGGAGGGAGCGGATGAGCAGTTCTTC. Residues: CASSQDTGLAEGADEQFF.

This chain connects TRBV5-6 to TRBJ2-5; D remains ambiguous. This CDR3 has 16 residues. The V end lost 1 base, the J end lost 1 base, and 14 bases lay between the germline ends. Germline V gives CDR1 SGHDT, CDR2 YYEEEE. This CDR3 reads CASSLSRGLTQETQYF. CDR3 DNA: TGTGCCAGCAGCTTGAGTCGTGGGTTAACCCAAGAGACCCAGTACTTC.

This clonotype occurred a few times. The J gene is TRBJ2-7, the V gene TRBV7-9, with a weak D call TRBD1 (6 bases). The germline gives CDR1 SEHNR, CDR2 FQNEAQ (reference sequence). Trimming pared 0 bases from V and 7 bases from J, leaving 10 bases between. The CDR3 contains 13 residues. The CDR3 nucleotides read TGTGCCAGCAGCTTAGCGGGGACACCAGAGCAGTACTTC. Protein sequence: CASSLAGTPEQYF.